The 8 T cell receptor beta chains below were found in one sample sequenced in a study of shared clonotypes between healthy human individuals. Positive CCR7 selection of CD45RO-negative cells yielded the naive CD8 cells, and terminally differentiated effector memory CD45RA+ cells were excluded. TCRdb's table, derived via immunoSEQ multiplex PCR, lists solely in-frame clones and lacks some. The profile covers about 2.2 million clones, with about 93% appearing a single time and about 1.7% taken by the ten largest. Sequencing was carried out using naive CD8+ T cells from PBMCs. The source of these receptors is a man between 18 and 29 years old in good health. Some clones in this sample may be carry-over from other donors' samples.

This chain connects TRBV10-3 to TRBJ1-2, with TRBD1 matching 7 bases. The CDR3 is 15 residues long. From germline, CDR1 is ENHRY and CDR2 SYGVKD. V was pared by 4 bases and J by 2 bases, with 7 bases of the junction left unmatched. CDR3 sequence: CAISGQGPANYGYTF. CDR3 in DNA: TGTGCCATCAGTGGACAGGGCCCTGCGAACTATGGCTACACCTTC.

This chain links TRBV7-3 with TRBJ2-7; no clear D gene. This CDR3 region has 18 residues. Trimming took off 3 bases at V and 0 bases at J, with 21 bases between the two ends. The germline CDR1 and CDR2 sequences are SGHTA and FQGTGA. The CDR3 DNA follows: TGTGCCAGCAGCTTGGGGTCAGGCTACCCCCTGAGCTCCTACGAGCAGTACTTC. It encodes CASSLGSGYPLSSYEQYF.

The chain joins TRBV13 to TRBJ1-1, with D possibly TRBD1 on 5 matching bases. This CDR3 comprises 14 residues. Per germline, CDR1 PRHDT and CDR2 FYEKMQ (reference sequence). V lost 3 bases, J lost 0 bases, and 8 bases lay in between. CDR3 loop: CASSLTVMNTEAFF. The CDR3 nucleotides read TGTGCCAGCAGCTTGACAGTCATGAACACTGAAGCTTTCTTT. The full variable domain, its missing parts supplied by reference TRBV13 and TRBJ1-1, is AAGVIQSPRHLIKEKRETATLKCYPIPRHDTVYWYQQGPGQDPQFLISFYEKMQSDKGSIPDRFSAQQFSDYHSELNMSSLELGDSALYFCASSLTVMNTEAFFGQGTRLTVV.

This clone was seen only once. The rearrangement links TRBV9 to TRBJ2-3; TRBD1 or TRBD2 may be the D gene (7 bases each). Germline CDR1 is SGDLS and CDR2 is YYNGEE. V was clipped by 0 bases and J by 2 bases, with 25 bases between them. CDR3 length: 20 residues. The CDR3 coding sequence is TGTGCCAGCAGCGTAGATTTGGGGGGGACAGCACCTTACTTCACAGATACGCAGTATTTT. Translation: CASSVDLGGTAPYFTDTQYF.

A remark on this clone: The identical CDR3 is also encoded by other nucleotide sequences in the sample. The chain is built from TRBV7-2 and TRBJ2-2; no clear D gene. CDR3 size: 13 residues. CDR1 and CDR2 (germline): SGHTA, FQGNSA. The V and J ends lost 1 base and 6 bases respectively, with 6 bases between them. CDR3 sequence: CASSLVGPGELFF. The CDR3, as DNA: TGTGCCAGCAGCTTAGTAGGACCCGGGGAGCTGTTTTTT.

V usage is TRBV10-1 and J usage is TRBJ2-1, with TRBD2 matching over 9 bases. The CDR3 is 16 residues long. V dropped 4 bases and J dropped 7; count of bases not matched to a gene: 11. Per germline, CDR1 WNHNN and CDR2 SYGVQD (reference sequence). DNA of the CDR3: TGCGCCAGCAGTGGGGGGCTAGCGGGGCCGGGTAATGAGCAGTTCTTC. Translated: CASSGGLAGPGNEQFF.

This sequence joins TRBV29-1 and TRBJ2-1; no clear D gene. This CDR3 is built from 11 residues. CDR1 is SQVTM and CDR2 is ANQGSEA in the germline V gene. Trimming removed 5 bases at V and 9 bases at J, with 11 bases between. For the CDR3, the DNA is TGCAGCGTTAACCAATACGGTGAGCAGTTCTTC. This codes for CSVNQYGEQFF.

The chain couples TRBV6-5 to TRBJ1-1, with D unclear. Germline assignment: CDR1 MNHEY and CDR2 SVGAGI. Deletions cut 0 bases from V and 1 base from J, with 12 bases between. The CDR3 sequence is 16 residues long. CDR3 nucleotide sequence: TGTGCCAGCAGTTACTCGAGGGCGGGATGGAACACTGAAGCTTTCTTT. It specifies CASSYSRAGWNTEAFF.